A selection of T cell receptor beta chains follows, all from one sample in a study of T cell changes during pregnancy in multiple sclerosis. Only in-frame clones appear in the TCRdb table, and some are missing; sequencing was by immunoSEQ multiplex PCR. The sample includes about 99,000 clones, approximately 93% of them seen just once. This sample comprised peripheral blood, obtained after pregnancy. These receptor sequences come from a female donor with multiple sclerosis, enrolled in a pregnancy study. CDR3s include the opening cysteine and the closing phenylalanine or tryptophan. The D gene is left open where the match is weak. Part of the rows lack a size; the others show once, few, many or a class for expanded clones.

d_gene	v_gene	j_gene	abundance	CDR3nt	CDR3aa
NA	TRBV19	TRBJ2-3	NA	TGTGCCAGTAGTACGGGGGACTTCACAGATACGCAGTATTTT	CASSTGDFTDTQYF
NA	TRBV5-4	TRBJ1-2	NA	TGTGCCAGCAGCTTGGAAGCCTATGGCTACACCTTC	CASSLEAYGYTF
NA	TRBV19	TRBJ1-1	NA	TGTGCCAGTAGCCCTCCGGAGGGGTTTGAGGAAGCTTTCTTT	CASSPPEGFEEAFF
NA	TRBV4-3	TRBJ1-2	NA	TGCGCCAGCAGCCAAGCGGCTAACTATGGCTACACCTTC	CASSQAANYGYTF
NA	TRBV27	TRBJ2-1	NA	TGTGCCAGCAGTTTATCAGGGGCGAGGCTGGGAAGTCGGCAAGGCGAGCAGTTCTTC	CASSLSGARLGSRQGEQFF
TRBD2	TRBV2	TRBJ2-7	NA	TGTGCCAGCAGTGGGCTAGCGGGAGGATGGGAGCAGTACTTC	CASSGLAGGWEQYF
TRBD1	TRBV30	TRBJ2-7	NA	TGTGCCTGCTCGACAGGGGGCTCGTACGAGCAGTACTTC	CACSTGGSYEQYF
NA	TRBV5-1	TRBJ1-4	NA	TGCGCCAGCAGCTTGCAGGCGACTAATGAAAAACTGTTTTTT	CASSLQATNEKLFF
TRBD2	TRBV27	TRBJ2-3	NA	TGTGCCAGCAGTTTTGGGGCTAGCGGGAGTATAGATACGCAGTATTTT	CASSFGASGSIDTQYF
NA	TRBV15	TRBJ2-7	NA	TGTGCCACCAGCGCCGGGTCACCCTACGAGCAGTACTTC	CATSAGSPYEQYF
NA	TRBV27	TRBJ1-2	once	TGTGCCAGCAGTTTATCGGCCTTCGGGACACAATTCTATGGCTACACCTTC	CASSLSAFGTQFYGYTF
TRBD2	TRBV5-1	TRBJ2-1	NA	TGCGCCAGCAGCTTGCTCCGGGGGACTAGCGCCTACAATGAGCAGTTCTTC	CASSLLRGTSAYNEQFF
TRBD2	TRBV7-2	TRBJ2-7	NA	TGTGCCAGCAGCTTTCCTAGCGGGAGCTCCTACGAGCAGTACTTC	CASSFPSGSSYEQYF
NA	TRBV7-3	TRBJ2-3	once	TGTGCCAGCAGCTTAAGGGGGGTTGGCACAGATACGCAGTATTTT	CASSLRGVGTDTQYF
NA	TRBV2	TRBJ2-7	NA	TGTGCCAGCAGTGAAGCCCTCTACGAGCAGTACTTC	CASSEALYEQYF
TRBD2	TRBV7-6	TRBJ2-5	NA	TGTGCCAGCAGCCCCTACAGCGGGAGCCAAGAGACCCAGTACTTC	CASSPYSGSQETQYF
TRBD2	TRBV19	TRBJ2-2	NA	TGTGCCAGTAGTCGGACTAGTGCGAACACCGGGGAGCTGTTTTTT	CASSRTSANTGELFF
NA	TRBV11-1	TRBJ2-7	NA	TGTGCCAGCAGCTTAGCGGTACAGAGCTCCTACGAGCAGTACTTC	CASSLAVQSSYEQYF
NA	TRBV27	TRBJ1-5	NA	TGTGCCAGCAGTTCGGGGGGCAGTCAGCCCCAGCATTTT	CASSSGGSQPQHF
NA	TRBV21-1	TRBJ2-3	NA	TGTGCCAGCAGCAAAGATAGCGGCACAGATACGCAGTATTTT	CASSKDSGTDTQYF
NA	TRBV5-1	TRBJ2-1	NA	TGCGCCAGCAGCTTGGGAGGCGTACGCGATGAGCAGTTCTTC	CASSLGGVRDEQFF
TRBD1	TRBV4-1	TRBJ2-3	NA	TGCGCCAGCAGCCTGCCCGGGACAGGGAGGAAGGATACGCAGTATTTT	CASSLPGTGRKDTQYF
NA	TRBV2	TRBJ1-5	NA	TGTGCCAGCAGAGAAGGACCGGGTTGGAAACCCCAGCATTTT	CASREGPGWKPQHF
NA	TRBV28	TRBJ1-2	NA	TGTGCCAGCAGTCTCAGAACAAACCTTTACTATGGCTACACCTTC	CASSLRTNLYYGYTF
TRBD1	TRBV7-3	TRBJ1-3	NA	TGTGCCAGCAGCTTTGCGGGACAGAGAAACACCATATATTTT	CASSFAGQRNTIYF
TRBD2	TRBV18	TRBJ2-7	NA	TGTGCCAGCTCACCACGGCCGGGACTAGCGGGAAGAGAGCAGTACTTC	CASSPRPGLAGREQYF
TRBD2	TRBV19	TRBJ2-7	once	TGTGCCAGTAGTATATATGGGACTAGCGGGAGATACGAGCAGTACTTC	CASSIYGTSGRYEQYF
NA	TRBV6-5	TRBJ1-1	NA	TGTGCCAGCAGTTCCGTCGACAGGACATCGGGTGAAGCTTTCTTT	CASSSVDRTSGEAFF
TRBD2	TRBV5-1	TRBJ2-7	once	TGCGCCAGCACCGTTCCGGGACTAGCGGGAAACTCCTACGAGCAGTACTTC	CASTVPGLAGNSYEQYF
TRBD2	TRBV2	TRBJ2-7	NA	TGTGCCAGCAGTGAAGCCCTCTCGACTAGCGGGAACCCCCCGACCTACGAGCAGTACTTC	CASSEALSTSGNPPTYEQYF
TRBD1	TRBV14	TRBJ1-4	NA	TGTGCCAGCAGCCAAGGGGGGACAGGGGGCGGGAGGCAACTGTTTTTT	CASSQGGTGGGRQLFF
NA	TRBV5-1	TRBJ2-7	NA	TGCGCCAGCTCGGCCGGGCTGGGGGCCGGCGAGCAGTACTTC	CASSAGLGAGEQYF
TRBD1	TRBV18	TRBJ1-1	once	TGTGCCAGCTCACCAATCGACAGGGGTACCTGGACTGAAGCTTTCTTT	CASSPIDRGTWTEAFF
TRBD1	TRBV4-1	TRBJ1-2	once	TGCGCCAGCAGCCTCTCCCCCGGGACAGGGCTTTATGGCTACACCTTC	CASSLSPGTGLYGYTF
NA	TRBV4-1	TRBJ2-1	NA	TGCGCCAGCAGCCAAGATTTGTTTGCTAGAGGCTCCTACAATGAGCAGTTCTTC	CASSQDLFARGSYNEQFF
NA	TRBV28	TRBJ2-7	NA	TGTGCCAGCACGTCGAGCTCCTACGAGCAGTACTTC	CASTSSSYEQYF
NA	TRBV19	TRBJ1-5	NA	TGTGCCAGTAGTCACGGACAGCCCAATCAGCCCCAGCATTTT	CASSHGQPNQPQHF
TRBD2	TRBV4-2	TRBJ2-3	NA	TGTGCCAGCAGCCTGACTAGCGGGAGCACAGATACGCAGTATTTT	CASSLTSGSTDTQYF
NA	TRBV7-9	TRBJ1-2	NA	TGTGCCAGCAGCTTAGTGGGACTGGGAGACGATGGCTACACCTTC	CASSLVGLGDDGYTF
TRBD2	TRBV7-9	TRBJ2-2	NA	TGTGCCAGCGGGAGGGAGAACACCGGGGAGCTGTTTTTT	CASGRENTGELFF
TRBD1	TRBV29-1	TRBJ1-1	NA	TGCAGCACAGGGGGTCGCACTGAAGCTTTCTTT	CSTGGRTEAFF
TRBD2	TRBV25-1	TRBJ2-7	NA	TGTGCCAGCAGTTATAGCGGGAGGACCACCTACGAGCAGTACTTC	CASSYSGRTTYEQYF
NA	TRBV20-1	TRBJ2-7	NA	TGCAGTGTGGACTTTGGAGACGAGCAGTACTTC	CSVDFGDEQYF
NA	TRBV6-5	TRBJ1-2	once	TGTGCCAGCAGTTACTCGGGCGTTGTGCGGGATGGCTACACCTTC	CASSYSGVVRDGYTF
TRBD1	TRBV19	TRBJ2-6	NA	TGTGCCAGTAGTATCTTGGGGACAGGTACGAGCTCTGGGGCCAACGTCCTGACTTTC	CASSILGTGTSSGANVLTF
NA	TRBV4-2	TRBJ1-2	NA	TGTGCCAGCAGCCAAGATCTTACACCAAACTATGGCTACACCTTC	CASSQDLTPNYGYTF
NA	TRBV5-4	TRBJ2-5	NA	TGTGCCAGCAGCTTCCAGCCAGGGGTCCAAGAGACCCAGTACTTC	CASSFQPGVQETQYF
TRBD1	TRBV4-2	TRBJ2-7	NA	TGTGCCAGCAGCGTCGGGACAGGCTACGAGCAGTACTTC	CASSVGTGYEQYF
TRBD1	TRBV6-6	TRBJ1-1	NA	TGTGCCAGCAGCAGACAGGGCGAAGTAATGAACACTGAAGCTTTCTTT	CASSRQGEVMNTEAFF
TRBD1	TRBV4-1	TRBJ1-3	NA	TGCGCCACCAAGGGGGCACAGGGCTCTGGAAACACCATATATTTT	CATKGAQGSGNTIYF
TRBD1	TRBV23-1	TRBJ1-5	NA	TGCGCCAGCAGTCAACCCAGGGGGACCCAGCATTTT	CASSQPRGTQHF
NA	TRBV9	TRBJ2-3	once	TGTGCCAGCAGCGTGGGAGGGGGAACTTATCGGACAGATACGCAGTATTTT	CASSVGGGTYRTDTQYF
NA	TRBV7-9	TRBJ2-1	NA	TGTGCCAGCAGCTTAGAACTACAATACAATGAGCAGTTCTTC	CASSLELQYNEQFF
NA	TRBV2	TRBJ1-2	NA	TGTGCCAAGCCTAGCTTAGATGGGCCAGCCGGGGGCTACACCTTC	CAKPSLDGPAGGYTF
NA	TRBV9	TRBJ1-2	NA	TGTGCCAGCAGCCCCAATGGCGCAGGGGACAATGGCTACACCTTC	CASSPNGAGDNGYTF
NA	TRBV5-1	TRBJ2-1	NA	TGCGCCAGCAGCTTTCAATACAATGAGCAGTTCTTC	CASSFQYNEQFF